The text below deals with one T cell receptor beta chain. Its antigen is unknown. Quantitative 5'-RACE with molecular barcodes was used to make the TCR beta libraries. TCRdb re-called the 5' RACE reads through MiXCR, storing one row per CDR3 protein. This sample carries some 330,000 distinct CDR3 sequences, 7.5% to 9% of them seen once, and the ten largest clones take less than 15%. These data are taken from a study of CD8 T cells in ankylosing spondylitis. Study-wide results and caveats: Peripheral blood samples showed relatively rare disease-linked clones, and these clones were CD8+. Enrichment of disease-linked clones was reportedly significant in matched ankylosing spondylitis synovial fluid. Past studies reported some motif variants in reactive arthritis synovial fluid and blood. What seemed typical of ankylosing spondylitis blood was a TCR beta motif built from roughly eight highly homologous variants.

CDR1 is LGHNA, CDR2 YNFKEQ, per germline. V lost 2 bases to trimming and J lost 5 bases, with 15 bases between them. The CDR3 covers 15 residues. J is TRBJ2-5 and V is TRBV4-2, with a weak D call TRBD1 (5 bases). Sequenced: blood, either unsorted or a sorted T cell fraction (not recorded which). The source of this sequence is a male donor with ankylosing spondylitis. CDR3 loop: CASSQTTDPGETQYF. The DNA for the CDR3 is TGTGCCAGCAGCCAAACCACCGATCCAGGGGAGACCCAGTACTTC.